This T cell receptor (beta chain) was recorded in a study of metastatic and nonmetastatic thyroid tumors. TCRdb re-analyzed the PCR reads using MiXCR. The sample shows tens of thousands of clones, around 25% of them seen only once. This clone was seen a few times. Germline V gene data show CDR1 as MDHEN and CDR2 as SYDVKM. After removal of 6 bases from V and 5 bases from J, the junction contained 12 bases not matched to a gene. The CDR3 covers 15 residues. All patients were untreated before thyroid surgery. Material: blood. The receptor comes from a male donor with papillary thyroid cancer or a benign thyroid nodule (not recorded which). Some clones in this sample may be carry-over from other donors' samples. This chain links TRBV28 with TRBJ1-1; 7 bases match TRBD1. CDR3 residues: CASSPNRQGWTEAFF. The DNA for the CDR3 is TGTGCCAGCAGCCCAAACCGACAGGGATGGACTGAAGCTTTCTTT.